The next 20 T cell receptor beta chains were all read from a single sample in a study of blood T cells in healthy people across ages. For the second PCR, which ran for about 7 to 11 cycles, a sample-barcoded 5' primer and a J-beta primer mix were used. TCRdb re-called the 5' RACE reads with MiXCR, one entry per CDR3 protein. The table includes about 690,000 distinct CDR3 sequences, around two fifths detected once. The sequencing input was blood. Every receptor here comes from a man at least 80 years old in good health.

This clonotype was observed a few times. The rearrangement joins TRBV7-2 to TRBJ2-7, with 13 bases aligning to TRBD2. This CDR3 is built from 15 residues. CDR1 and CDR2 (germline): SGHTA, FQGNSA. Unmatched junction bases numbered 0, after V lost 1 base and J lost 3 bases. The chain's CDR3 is CASSLGTSGGYEQYF. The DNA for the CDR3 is TGTGCCAGCAGCTTAGGGACTAGCGGGGGCTACGAGCAGTACTTC.

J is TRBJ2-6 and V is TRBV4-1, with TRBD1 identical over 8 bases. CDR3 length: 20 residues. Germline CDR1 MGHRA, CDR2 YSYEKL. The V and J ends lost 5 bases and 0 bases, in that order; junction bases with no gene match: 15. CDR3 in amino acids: CASSSLGGQDSISGANVLTF. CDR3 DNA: TGCGCCAGCAGCTCCCTTGGGGGACAGGATTCGATCTCTGGGGCCAACGTCCTGACTTTC.

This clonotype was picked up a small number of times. The CDR3 nucleotides read TGTGCCAGCAGTGAATATACAGGGGCGCGTGCTGAAGCTTTCTTT. This translates into CASSEYTGARAEAFF. J is TRBJ1-1 and V is TRBV25-1; 7 positions match TRBD1. Trimming at V came to 0 bases and at J to 6 bases, leaving 7 bases not matched to a gene. Germline assignment: CDR1 MGHDK and CDR2 SYGVNS. This CDR3 contains 15 residues.

The CDR3 nucleotides read TGTGCCAGCAAAGCGGGACAGGGTCTGGACAATGAGCAGTTCTTC. Its translation is CASKAGQGLDNEQFF. The chain is built from TRBV21-1 and TRBJ2-1; TRBD1 reflects the table's D call only, with no check against the DNA. TRBV21-1 is classified as a pseudogene. This CDR3 comprises 15 residues.

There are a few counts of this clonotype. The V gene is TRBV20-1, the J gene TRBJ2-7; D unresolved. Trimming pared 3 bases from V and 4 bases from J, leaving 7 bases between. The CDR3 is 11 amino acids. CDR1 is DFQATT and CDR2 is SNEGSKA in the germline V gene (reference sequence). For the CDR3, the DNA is TGCAGTGCTAGGACACTGTACGAGCAGTACTTC. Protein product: CSARTLYEQYF.

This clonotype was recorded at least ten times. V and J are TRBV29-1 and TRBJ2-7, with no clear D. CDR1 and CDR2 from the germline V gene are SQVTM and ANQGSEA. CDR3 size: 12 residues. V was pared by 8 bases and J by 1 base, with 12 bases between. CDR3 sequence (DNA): TGCAGCTGCGTCGTGGGGTCCTACGAGCAGTACTTC. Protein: CSCVVGSYEQYF.

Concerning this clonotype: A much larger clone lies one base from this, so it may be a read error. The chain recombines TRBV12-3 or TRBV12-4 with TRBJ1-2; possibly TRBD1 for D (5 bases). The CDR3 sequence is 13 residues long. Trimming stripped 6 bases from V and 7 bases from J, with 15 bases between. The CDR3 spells CASRAGTGCGYTF. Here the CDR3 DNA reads TGTGCCAGCAGGGCCGGGACGGGCTGTGGCTACACCTTC.

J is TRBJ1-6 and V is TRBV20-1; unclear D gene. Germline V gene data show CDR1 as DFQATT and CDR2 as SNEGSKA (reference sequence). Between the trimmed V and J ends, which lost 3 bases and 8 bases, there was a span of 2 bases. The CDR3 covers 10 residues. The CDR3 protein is CSARDSPLHF. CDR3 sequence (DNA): TGCAGTGCTAGGGATTCACCCCTCCACTTT.

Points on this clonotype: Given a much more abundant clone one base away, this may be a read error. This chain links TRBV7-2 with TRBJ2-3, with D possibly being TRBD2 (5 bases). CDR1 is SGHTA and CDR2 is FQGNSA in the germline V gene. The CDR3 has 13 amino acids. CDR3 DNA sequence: TGTGCCGGCAGCCCAGAAATAGCGCAGGCGCAGTATTTT. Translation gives CAGSPEIAQAQYF.

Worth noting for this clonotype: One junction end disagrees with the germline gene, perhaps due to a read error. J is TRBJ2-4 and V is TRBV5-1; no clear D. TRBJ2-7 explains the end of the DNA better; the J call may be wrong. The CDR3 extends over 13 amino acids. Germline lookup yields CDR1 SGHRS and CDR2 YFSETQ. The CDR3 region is CTSSYNPGYEQYF. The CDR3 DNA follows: TGCACCAGCAGCTATAATCCTGGTTACGAGCAGTACTTC.

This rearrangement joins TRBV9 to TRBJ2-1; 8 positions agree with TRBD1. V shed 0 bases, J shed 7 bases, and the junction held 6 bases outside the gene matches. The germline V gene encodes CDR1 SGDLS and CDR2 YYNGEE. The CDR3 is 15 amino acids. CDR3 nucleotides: TGTGCCAGCAGCGTAGGGCAGGGGGCAGGTAATGAGCAGTTCTTC. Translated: CASSVGQGAGNEQFF.

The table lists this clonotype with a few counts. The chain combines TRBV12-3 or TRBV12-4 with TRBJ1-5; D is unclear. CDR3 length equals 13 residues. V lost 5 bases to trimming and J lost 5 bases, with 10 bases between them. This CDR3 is CASSPVRDQPQHF. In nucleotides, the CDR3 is TGTGCCAGCAGTCCCGTAAGGGATCAGCCCCAGCATTTT.

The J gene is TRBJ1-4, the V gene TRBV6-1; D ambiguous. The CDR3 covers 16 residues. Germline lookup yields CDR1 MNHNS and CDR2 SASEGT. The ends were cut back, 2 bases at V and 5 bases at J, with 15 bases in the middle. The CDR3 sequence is CASSEPLLNTNEKLFF. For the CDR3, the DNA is TGTGCCAGCAGTGAACCCCTCCTAAACACAAATGAAAAACTGTTTTTT.

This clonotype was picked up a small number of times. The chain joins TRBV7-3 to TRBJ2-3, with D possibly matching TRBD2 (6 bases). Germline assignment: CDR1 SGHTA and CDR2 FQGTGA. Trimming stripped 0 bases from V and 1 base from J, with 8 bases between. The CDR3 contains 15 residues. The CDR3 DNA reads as TGTGCCAGCAGCTTAACGCCTAGCGGCACAGATACGCAGTATTTT. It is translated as CASSLTPSGTDTQYF. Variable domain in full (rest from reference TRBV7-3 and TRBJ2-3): GAGVSQTPSNKVTEKGKYVELRCDPISGHTALYWYRQSLGQGPEFLIYFQGTGAADDSGLPNDRFFAVRPEGSVSTLKIQRTERGDSAVYLCASSLTPSGTDTQYFGPGTRLTVL.

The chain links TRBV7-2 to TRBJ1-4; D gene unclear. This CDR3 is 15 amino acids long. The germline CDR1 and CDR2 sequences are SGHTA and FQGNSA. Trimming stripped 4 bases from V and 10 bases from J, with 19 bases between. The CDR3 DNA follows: TGTGCCAGCAGCTCCTCATTCAGAGGCACGGGAAAACTGTTTTTT. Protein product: CASSSSFRGTGKLFF. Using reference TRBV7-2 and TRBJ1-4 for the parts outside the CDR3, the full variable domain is GAGVSQSPSNKVTEKGKDVELRCDPISGHTALYWYRQSLGQGLEFLIYFQGNSAPDKSGLPSDRFSAERTGGSVSTLTIQRTQQEDSAVYLCASSSSFRGTGKLFFGSGTQLSVL.

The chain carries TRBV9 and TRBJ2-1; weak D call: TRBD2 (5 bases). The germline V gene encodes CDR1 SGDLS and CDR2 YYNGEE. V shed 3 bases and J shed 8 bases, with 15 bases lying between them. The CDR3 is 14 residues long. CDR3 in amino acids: CASSALIRTDEQFF. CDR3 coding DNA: TGTGCCAGCAGCGCTCTGATAAGGACTGATGAGCAGTTCTTC.

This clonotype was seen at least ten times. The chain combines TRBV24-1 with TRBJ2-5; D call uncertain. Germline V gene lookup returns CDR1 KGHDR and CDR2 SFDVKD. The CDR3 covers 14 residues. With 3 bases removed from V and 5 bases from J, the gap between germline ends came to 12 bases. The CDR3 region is CATSDAPQPETQYF. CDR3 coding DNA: TGTGCCACCAGTGATGCCCCTCAGCCGGAGACCCAGTACTTC.

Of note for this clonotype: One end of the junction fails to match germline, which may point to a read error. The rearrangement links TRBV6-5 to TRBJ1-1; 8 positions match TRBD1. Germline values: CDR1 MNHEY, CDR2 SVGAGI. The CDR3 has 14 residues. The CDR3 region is CASKRDRSRTGAFF. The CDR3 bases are TGTGCCAGCAAGAGGGACAGGAGTAGGACTGGAGCTTTCTTT.

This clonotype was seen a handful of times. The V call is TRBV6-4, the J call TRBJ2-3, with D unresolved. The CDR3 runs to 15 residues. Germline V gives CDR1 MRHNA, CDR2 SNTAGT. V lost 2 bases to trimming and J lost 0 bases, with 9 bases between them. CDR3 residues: CASSDRAASTDTQYF. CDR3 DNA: TGTGCCAGCAGTGACCGGGCAGCCAGCACAGATACGCAGTATTTT.

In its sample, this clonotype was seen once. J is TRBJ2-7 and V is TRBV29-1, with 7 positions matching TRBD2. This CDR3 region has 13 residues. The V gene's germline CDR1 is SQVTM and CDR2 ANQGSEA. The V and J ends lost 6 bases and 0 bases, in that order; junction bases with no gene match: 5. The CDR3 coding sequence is TGCAGCGTCTCAGCGGGAACCTCCTACGAGCAGTACTTC. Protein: CSVSAGTSYEQYF.